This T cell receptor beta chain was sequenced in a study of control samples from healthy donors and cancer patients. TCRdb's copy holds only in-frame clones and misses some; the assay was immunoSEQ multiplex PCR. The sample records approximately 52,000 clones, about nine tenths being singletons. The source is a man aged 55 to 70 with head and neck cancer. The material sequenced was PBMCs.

The DNA for the CDR3 is TGTGCCACCAGTGATCCCCGGGACCCTAAGGCCACAGATACGCAGTATTTT. This sequence encodes CATSDPRDPKATDTQYF. V and J are TRBV24-1 and TRBJ2-3; D may correspond to TRBD1 or TRBD2 (5 bases each). V lost 3 bases to trimming and J lost 2 bases, with 17 bases between them. The CDR3 extends over 17 amino acids. CDR1 is KGHDR and CDR2 is SFDVKD in the germline V gene.